The 30 T cell receptor beta chains reported below all come from one sample, sequenced in a study of CD8+ T cells in alopecia areata. The treatment denotes: oral pan-JAK inhibitor, 5-10 mg twice daily. RNA was isolated and reverse transcribed to cDNA, the sequencing template. Assay: immunoSEQ multiplex PCR; the TCRdb copy retains only in-frame clones and omits some. The sample has over 250,000 clones; around three fifths are singletons. Sequences were derived from CD4+ T cells sorted from blood, sampled around week 54, from a patient treated with tofacitinib. The origin of the receptors is a human donor with alopecia areata.

The rearrangement joins TRBV4-1 to TRBJ2-3; TRBD2 agrees at 10 bases. The germline CDR1 and CDR2 sequences are MGHRA and YSYEKL. This CDR3 is built from 16 residues. V lost 7 bases to trimming and J lost 2 bases; unmatched junction nucleotides: 9. The CDR3: CASTLLAGPHTDTQYF. The CDR3 DNA reads as TGCGCCAGCACCCTACTAGCGGGGCCTCACACAGATACGCAGTATTTT.

The chain joins TRBV10-3 to TRBJ1-1; D ambiguous. Germline CDR1 reads ENHRY; CDR2 reads SYGVKD. This CDR3 is built from 13 residues. Trimming stripped 4 bases from V and 3 bases from J, with 9 bases between. CDR3 DNA: TGTGCCATCAGTGTCGCGGAGGACACTGAAGCTTTCTTT. Its protein product is CAISVAEDTEAFF.

This clone was found a few times. The genes are TRBV6-1 and TRBJ1-5, with D possibly matching TRBD1 (5 bases). Germline V gives CDR1 MNHNS, CDR2 SASEGT. V dropped 4 bases and J dropped 5 bases, with 12 bases sitting between them. This CDR3 contains 14 residues. The DNA of the CDR3 is TGTGCCAGCAGTGGGGGGGTACCGTATCAGCCCCAGCATTTT. Its protein product is CASSGGVPYQPQHF.

This clone has only a few counts. The chain joins TRBV18 to TRBJ1-2, with a weak D call TRBD1 (5 bases). CDR1 and CDR2 from the germline V gene are KGHSH and LQKENI. V was pared by 2 bases and J by 0 bases, with 13 bases between. The CDR3 has 16 residues. CDR3: CASSPVGQTTNYGYTF. As DNA, the CDR3 is TGTGCCAGCTCACCAGTGGGGCAGACCACTAACTATGGCTACACCTTC. The variable domain in full, completed from reference TRBV18 and TRBJ1-2, reads NAGVMQNPRHLVRRRGQEARLRCSPMKGHSHVYWYRQLPEEGLKFMVYLQKENIIDESGMPKERFSAEFPKEGPSILRIQQVVRGDSAAYFCASSPVGQTTNYGYTFGSGTRLTVV.

The genes are TRBV30 and TRBJ2-5; 7 nucleotides agree with TRBD2. This CDR3 is built from 13 residues. V was clipped by 2 bases and J by 5 bases; unmatched bases: 5. CDR1 is GTSNPN and CDR2 is SVGIG in the germline V gene (reference sequence). The CDR3 DNA follows: TGTGCCTGGAGTCCTAGCGGTACTGAGACCCAGTACTTC. It translates to CAWSPSGTETQYF.

J is TRBJ2-7 and V is TRBV6-5; no clear D gene. Trimming left V 0 bases short and J 2 bases short, with 8 bases between. This CDR3 comprises 14 residues. CDR1 is MNHEY and CDR2 is SVGAGI in the germline V gene. The CDR3 DNA follows: TGTGCCAGCAGTTACTCTGGGGTTCCCTACGAGCAGTACTTC. Encoded protein: CASSYSGVPYEQYF.

This chain connects TRBV9 to TRBJ2-6, with D uncertain. Germline CDR1 is SGDLS and CDR2 is YYNGEE. Trimming shortened V by 0 bases and J by 0 bases, and 7 bases separated the two germline ends. The CDR3 extends over 16 amino acids. The CDR3 region is CASSVGRSSGANVLTF. The DNA of the CDR3 is TGTGCCAGCAGCGTAGGGAGAAGCTCTGGGGCCAACGTCCTGACTTTC.

This chain connects TRBV4-3 to TRBJ1-2; D gene ambiguous. The CDR3 has 13 amino acids. The germline gives CDR1 LGHNA, CDR2 YSLEER. V lost 4 bases and J 3 bases, leaving 9 bases between the germline ends. CDR3: CASSPRTDYGYTF. Written as DNA, the CDR3 is TGCGCCAGCAGCCCAAGAACCGACTATGGCTACACCTTC.

This clone showed up just a few times. CDR3 coding DNA: TGCGCCAGCAGCTTGGGTCGGGGGTACCAAGAGACCCAGTACTTC. It codes for CASSLGRGYQETQYF. This sequence joins TRBV5-1 and TRBJ2-5, with a tentative D call TRBD2 (6 bases). Germline CDR1 reads SGHRS; CDR2 reads YFSETQ. The CDR3 is made up of 15 amino acids. V lost 0 bases and J lost 0, with 9 bases in between. The full variable domain, completed using reference TRBV5-1 and TRBJ2-5, is KAGVTQTPRYLIKTRGQQVTLSCSPISGHRSVSWYQQTPGQGLQFLFEYFSETQRNKGNFPGRFSGRQFSNSRSEMNVSTLELGDSALYLCASSLGRGYQETQYFGPGTRLLVL.

V is TRBV15 and J is TRBJ2-7; D call uncertain. Germline CDR1 is LNHNV and CDR2 is YYDKDF (reference sequence). The CDR3 contains 15 residues. Trimming removed 0 bases from V and 5 bases from J, with 14 bases in between. As DNA, the CDR3 is TGTGCCACCAGCAGAGATAACAGCCACCAGAACGAGCAGTACTTC. It yields the protein CATSRDNSHQNEQYF.

This clone showed up just once. This chain connects TRBV10-3 to TRBJ2-3; no clear D. V was cut by 2 bases and J by 2 bases, with 8 bases left in between. The CDR3 length is 14 residues. The germline gives CDR1 ENHRY, CDR2 SYGVKD. CDR3 loop: CAISEGPYTDTQYF. The CDR3 DNA reads as TGTGCCATCAGTGAGGGACCTTACACAGATACGCAGTATTTT.

This chain connects TRBV7-3 to TRBJ2-1, with D unresolved. CDR1 and CDR2 from the germline V gene are SGHTA and FQGTGA. The V end lost 3 bases, the J end lost 0 bases, and 9 bases lay between the germline ends. The CDR3 covers 15 residues. This CDR3 is CASSFDGSSYNEQFF. The CDR3 DNA reads as TGTGCCAGCAGCTTCGACGGAAGCTCCTACAATGAGCAGTTCTTC. Full variable domain (missing parts from reference TRBV7-3 and TRBJ2-1): GAGVSQTPSNKVTEKGKYVELRCDPISGHTALYWYRQSLGQGPEFLIYFQGTGAADDSGLPNDRFFAVRPEGSVSTLKIQRTERGDSAVYLCASSFDGSSYNEQFFGPGTRLTVL.

V gene TRBV4-1 combines with J gene TRBJ1-2, with D perhaps TRBD1 (6 bases). The CDR3 has 15 residues. Trimming cost V 1 base and J 2 bases, with 11 bases left between them. Germline V gene sequence: CDR1 MGHRA, CDR2 YSYEKL. In DNA, the CDR3 is TGCGCCAGCAGCCAAGGACCCGGACAGAACTATGGCTACACCTTC. As protein: CASSQGPGQNYGYTF.

The genes are TRBV15 and TRBJ2-5, with D hard to call. The CDR3 length is 13 residues. Germline loops: CDR1 LNHNV, CDR2 YYDKDF (reference sequence). The V end was cut by 0 bases, the J end by 5 bases, with 7 bases between. For the CDR3, the DNA is TGTGCCACCAGCAGAGATACATGGGAGACCCAGTACTTC. Translated, it gives CATSRDTWETQYF.

The J gene is TRBJ1-3, the V gene TRBV14; no reliable D call. Trimming left V 0 bases short and J 0 bases short, with 9 bases between. The CDR3 has 16 amino acids. The germline V gene encodes CDR1 SGHDN and CDR2 FVKESK. CDR3 in DNA: TGTGCCAGCAGCCAAGAGGGCAGCCTCTCTGGAAACACCATATATTTT. It encodes CASSQEGSLSGNTIYF.

This clone was counted between two and nine times. V and J are TRBV7-2 and TRBJ2-3, with D hard to call. V lost 5 bases and J 2 bases, leaving 11 bases between the germline ends. This CDR3 contains 14 residues. CDR1 SGHTA and CDR2 FQGNSA come from the germline V gene. The CDR3: CASSHGPDTDTQYF. CDR3 DNA sequence: TGTGCCAGCAGCCATGGACCAGACACAGATACGCAGTATTTT.

This clone showed up just a few times. The chain recombines TRBV10-3 with TRBJ1-1; D call uncertain. Looked up from germline, CDR1 is ENHRY and CDR2 is SYGVKD. V dropped 5 bases and J dropped 1 base, with 8 bases sitting between them. CDR3 length: 13 residues. CDR3 bases: TGTGCCATCAGTTTGTTGCAGAACACTGAAGCTTTCTTT. Protein sequence: CAISLLQNTEAFF.

The rearrangement joins TRBV5-1 to TRBJ1-2, with D perhaps matching TRBD1 (6 bases). V dropped 4 bases and J dropped 2 bases, with 12 bases sitting between them. Germline values: CDR1 SGHRS, CDR2 YFSETQ. The CDR3 has 14 residues. The CDR3 reads CASSRDIGNYGYTF. The CDR3 DNA reads TGCGCCAGCAGCCGGGACATCGGGAACTATGGCTACACCTTC.

In its sample, this clone was seen once. This chain links TRBV6-4 with TRBJ2-1; D might be TRBD2 (5 bases). V was trimmed by 2 bases and J by 9 bases, leaving 5 bases between them. Germline V gives CDR1 MRHNA, CDR2 SNTAGT. The CDR3 extends over 11 amino acids. The CDR3 DNA follows: TGTGCCAGCAGTGACGGAGGTGAGCAGTTCTTC. Translation: CASSDGGEQFF.

This clone was recorded only once. The V gene is TRBV30, the J gene TRBJ1-2; weak D call: TRBD1 (6 bases). The CDR3 is made up of 14 amino acids. Trimming took 3 bases from V and 1 from J, leaving 12 bases between them. Germline CDR1 and CDR2: GTSNPN and SVGIG (reference sequence). The CDR3 DNA reads as TGTGCCTGGAGCTGGGGGGCATTTAACTATGGCTACACCTTC. Its translation is CAWSWGAFNYGYTF. The full variable domain, completed using reference TRBV30 and TRBJ1-2, is SQTIHQWPATLVQPVGSPLSLECTVEGTSNPNLYWYRQAAGRGLQLLFYSVGIGQISSEVPQNLSASRPQDRQFILSSKKLLLSDSGFYLCAWSWGAFNYGYTFGSGTRLTVV.

V and J are TRBV6-6 and TRBJ2-3; D uncertain. Germline-derived CDR1 and CDR2 are MNHNY and SVGAGI (reference sequence). The CDR3 extends over 14 amino acids. V gave up 4 bases and J gave up 5 bases, with 13 bases separating them. The CDR3 is CASSSISRLDTQYF. In DNA, the CDR3 is TGTGCCAGCAGTTCTATAAGTCGGTTAGATACGCAGTATTTT.

This sequence joins TRBV7-8 and TRBJ1-1; TRBD1 might be the D (6 bases). This CDR3 spans 15 amino acids. With 4 bases removed from V and 4 bases from J, the gap between germline ends came to 16 bases. In germline, CDR1 is SGHVS, CDR2 FQNEAQ. CDR3 nucleotide sequence: TGTGCCAGCAGCTCCCCACAGGGTTCGAGCACTGAAGCTTTCTTT. It translates to CASSSPQGSSTEAFF. Combining the CDR3 with reference TRBV7-8 and TRBJ1-1 gives the whole variable domain GAGVSQSPRYKVAKRGQDVALRCDPISGHVSLFWYQQALGQGPEFLTYFQNEAQLDKSGLPSDRFFAERPEGSVSTLKIQRTQQEDSAVYLCASSSPQGSSTEAFFGQGTRLTVV.

The chain recombines TRBV29-1 with TRBJ2-3, with no clear D. V lost 7 bases to trimming and J lost 6 bases, with 11 bases between them. CDR3 size: 11 residues. Per the germline V gene, CDR1 is SQVTM and CDR2 is ANQGSEA. CDR3 in amino acids: CSAVLIDTQYF. In DNA form, the CDR3 reads TGCAGCGCCGTCCTCATCGATACGCAGTATTTT.

This clone was seen only a few times. V and J are TRBV7-2 and TRBJ2-1; 11 bases fit TRBD2. The ends lost 2 bases at V and 8 bases at J; junction bases unmatched: 5. The germline V gene has CDR1 SGHTA and CDR2 FQGNSA. The length of the CDR3 is 15 residues. The CDR3 DNA is TGTGCCAGCAGCTTACGGGTAGCGGGGGGGTATGAGCAGTTCTTC. The encoded protein is CASSLRVAGGYEQFF. Together with reference TRBV7-2 and TRBJ2-1, the CDR3 gives the full variable domain: GAGVSQSPSNKVTEKGKDVELRCDPISGHTALYWYRQSLGQGLEFLIYFQGNSAPDKSGLPSDRFSAERTGGSVSTLTIQRTQQEDSAVYLCASSLRVAGGYEQFFGPGTRLTVL.

The chain couples TRBV10-3 to TRBJ2-7; D gene uncertain. Germline V CDR1 and CDR2: ENHRY, SYGVKD. The CDR3 has 12 residues. V lost 4 bases and J 2 bases, leaving 6 bases between the germline ends. CDR3: CAISGTTYEQYF. The CDR3 region has the DNA TGTGCCATCAGTGGGACCACCTACGAGCAGTACTTC.

The chain has TRBV2 and TRBJ2-2; 11 bases match TRBD2. Germline V gives CDR1 SNHLY, CDR2 FYNNEI. V lost 9 bases, J lost 8 bases, and 11 bases stayed unmatched. This CDR3 has 15 residues. CDR3 in DNA: TGTGCCAGTACAACCGGGACTAGCGGTCTGGGGGAGCTGTTTTTT. The encoded protein is CASTTGTSGLGELFF. The variable domain in full, completed from reference TRBV2 and TRBJ2-2, reads EPEVTQTPSHQVTQMGQEVILRCVPISNHLYFYWYRQILGQKVEFLVSFYNNEISEKSEIFDDQFSVERPDGSNFTLKIRSTKLEDSAMYFCASTTGTSGLGELFFGEGSRLTVL.

For the CDR3, the DNA is TGCAGCGCTCAGGACAGGGGATCCACAGATACGCAGTATTTT. It codes for CSAQDRGSTDTQYF. V and J are TRBV29-1 and TRBJ2-3; 9 bases line up with TRBD1. The germline V gene has CDR1 SQVTM and CDR2 ANQGSEA. With V trimmed by 7 bases and J by 2 bases, 7 bases remained unmatched. The CDR3 is made up of 14 amino acids.

The chain uses TRBV29-1 and TRBJ2-7; possibly TRBD1 for D (6 bases). The CDR3 is 14 amino acids. Per the germline V gene, CDR1 is SQVTM and CDR2 is ANQGSEA. Trimming shortened V by 4 bases and J by 2 bases, and 15 bases separated the two germline ends. The CDR3 region has the DNA TGCAGCGTTGTTGGGGCCGGGACAACCTACGAGCAGTACTTC. This sequence encodes CSVVGAGTTYEQYF.

This clone occurred a few times. This chain connects TRBV19 to TRBJ1-2, with unresolved D. The germline V gene has CDR1 LNHDA and CDR2 SQIVND (reference sequence). The germline V and J ends were trimmed by 2 bases and 0 bases, with 7 bases remaining between them. CDR3 length: 14 residues. The CDR3 loop is CASSITHTNYGYTF. The CDR3 DNA sequence: TGTGCCAGTAGTATAACGCACACTAACTATGGCTACACCTTC. Together with reference TRBV19 and TRBJ1-2, the CDR3 gives the full variable domain: DGGITQSPKYLFRKEGQNVTLSCEQNLNHDAMYWYRQDPGQGLRLIYYSQIVNDFQKGDIAEGYSVSREKKESFPLTVTSAQKNPTAFYLCASSITHTNYGYTFGSGTRLTVV.

This chain uses TRBV4-3 with TRBJ2-1; TRBD1 is a possible D gene (7 bases). From germline, CDR1 is LGHNA and CDR2 YSLEER. V dropped 4 bases and J dropped 5 bases, with 21 bases sitting between them. This CDR3 region has 17 residues. CDR3 loop: CASSLTYRRGTDNEQFF. In nucleotides, the CDR3 is TGCGCCAGCAGCCTCACTTACCGTCGCGGGACAGACAATGAGCAGTTCTTC.